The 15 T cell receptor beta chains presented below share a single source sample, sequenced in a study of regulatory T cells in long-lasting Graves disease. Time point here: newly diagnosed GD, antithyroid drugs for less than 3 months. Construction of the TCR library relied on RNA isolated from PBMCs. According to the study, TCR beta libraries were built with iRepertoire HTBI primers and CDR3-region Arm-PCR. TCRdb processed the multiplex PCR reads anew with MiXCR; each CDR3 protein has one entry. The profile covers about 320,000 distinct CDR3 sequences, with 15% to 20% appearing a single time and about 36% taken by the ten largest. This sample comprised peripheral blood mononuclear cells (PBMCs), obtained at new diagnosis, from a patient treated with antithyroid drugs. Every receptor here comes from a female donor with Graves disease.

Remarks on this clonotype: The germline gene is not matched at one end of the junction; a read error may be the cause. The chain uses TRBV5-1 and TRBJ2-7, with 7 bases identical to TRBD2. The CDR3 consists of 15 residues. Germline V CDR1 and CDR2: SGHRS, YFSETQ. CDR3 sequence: CASGLEQAGSYEQYF. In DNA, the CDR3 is TGCGCCAGCGGCTTGGAGCAAGCGGGATCCTACGAGCAGTACTTC. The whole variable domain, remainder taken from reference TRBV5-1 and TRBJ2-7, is KAGVTQTPRYLIKTRGQQVTLSCSPISGHRSVSWYQQTPGQGLQFLFEYFSETQRNKGNFPGRFSGRQFSNSRSEMNVSTLELGDSALYLCASGLEQAGSYEQYFGPGTRLTVT.

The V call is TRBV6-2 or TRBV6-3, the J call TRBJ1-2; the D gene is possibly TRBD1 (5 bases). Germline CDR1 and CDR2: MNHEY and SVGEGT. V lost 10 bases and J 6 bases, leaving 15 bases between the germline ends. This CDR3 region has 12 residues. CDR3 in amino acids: CATLLSQDGYTF. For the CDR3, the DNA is TGTGCCACCCTCTTGTCACAGGATGGCTACACCTTC.

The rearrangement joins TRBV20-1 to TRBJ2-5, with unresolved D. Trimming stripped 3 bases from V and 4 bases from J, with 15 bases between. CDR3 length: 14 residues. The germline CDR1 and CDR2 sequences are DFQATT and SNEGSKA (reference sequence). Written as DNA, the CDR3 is TGCAGTGCTAGGTACCGAAATCTTGCAGAGACCCAGTACTTC. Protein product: CSARYRNLAETQYF.

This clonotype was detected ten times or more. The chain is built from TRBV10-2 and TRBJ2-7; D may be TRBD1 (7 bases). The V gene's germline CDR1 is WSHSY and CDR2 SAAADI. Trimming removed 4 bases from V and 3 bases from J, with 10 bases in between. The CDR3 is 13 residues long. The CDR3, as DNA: TGCGCCAGCAGTGGACAGGGAGGCTACGAGCAGTACTTC. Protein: CASSGQGGYEQYF.

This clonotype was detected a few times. The CDR3 coding sequence is TGTGCCAGCAGCCAAGTGGAGGACGAGCAGTACTTC. This gives the protein CASSQVEDEQYF. This chain connects TRBV3-1 to TRBJ2-7; D might be TRBD2 (5 bases). Trimming cost V 1 base and J 5 bases, with 6 bases left between them. The CDR3 consists of 12 residues. CDR1 LGHDT and CDR2 YNNKEL come from the germline V gene (reference sequence).

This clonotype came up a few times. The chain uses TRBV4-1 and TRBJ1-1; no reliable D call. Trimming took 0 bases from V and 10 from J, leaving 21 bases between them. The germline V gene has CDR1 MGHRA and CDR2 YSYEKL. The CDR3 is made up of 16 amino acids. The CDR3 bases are TGCGCCAGCAGCCAAGAACTAAGGGTAGGTGGTTCGGGAGCTTTCTTT. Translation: CASSQELRVGGSGAFF.

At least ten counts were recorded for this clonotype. The CDR3 nucleotides read TGTGCCAGCAGCGACCTCTACAGGCTTAGCACAGATACGCAGTATTTT. Translating gives CASSDLYRLSTDTQYF. The chain recombines TRBV27 with TRBJ2-3, with D possibly matching TRBD1 (5 bases). V gave up 6 bases and J gave up 0 bases, with 16 bases separating them. Germline lookup yields CDR1 MNHEY and CDR2 SMNVEV (reference sequence). The CDR3 extends over 16 amino acids.

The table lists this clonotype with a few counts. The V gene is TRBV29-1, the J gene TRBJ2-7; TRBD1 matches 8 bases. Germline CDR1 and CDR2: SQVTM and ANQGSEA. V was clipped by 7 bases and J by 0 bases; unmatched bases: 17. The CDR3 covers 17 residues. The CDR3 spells CSAGGQGRGGSSYEQYF. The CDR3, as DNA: TGCAGCGCCGGTGGACAGGGTCGGGGCGGAAGCTCCTACGAGCAGTACTTC.

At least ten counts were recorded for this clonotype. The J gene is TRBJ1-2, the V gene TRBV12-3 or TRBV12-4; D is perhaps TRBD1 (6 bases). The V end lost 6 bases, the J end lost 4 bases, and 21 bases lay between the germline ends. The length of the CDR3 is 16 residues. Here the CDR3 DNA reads TGTGCCAGCAGCCCTTTGCGACGGACAGCAGTCTATGGCTACACCTTC. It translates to CASSPLRRTAVYGYTF.

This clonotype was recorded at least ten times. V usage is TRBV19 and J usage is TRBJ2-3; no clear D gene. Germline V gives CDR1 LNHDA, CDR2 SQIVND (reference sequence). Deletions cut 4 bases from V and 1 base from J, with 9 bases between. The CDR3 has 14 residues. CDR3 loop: CASSTGPGTDTQYF. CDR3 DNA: TGTGCCAGTAGTACCGGACCCGGCACAGATACGCAGTATTTT. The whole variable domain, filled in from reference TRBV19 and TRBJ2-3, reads DGGITQSPKYLFRKEGQNVTLSCEQNLNHDAMYWYRQDPGQGLRLIYYSQIVNDFQKGDIAEGYSVSREKKESFPLTVTSAQKNPTAFYLCASSTGPGTDTQYFGPGTRLTVL.

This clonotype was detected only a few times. The CDR3 DNA reads as TGTGCCAGCAGTTTATACAGGGTGGGTACTGAAGCTTTCTTT. Translating it yields CASSLYRVGTEAFF. The chain links TRBV28 to TRBJ1-1, with D perhaps matching TRBD1 (6 bases). Trimming left V 1 base short and J 5 bases short, with 11 bases between. Germline V gives CDR1 MDHEN, CDR2 SYDVKM. The CDR3 is 14 amino acids.

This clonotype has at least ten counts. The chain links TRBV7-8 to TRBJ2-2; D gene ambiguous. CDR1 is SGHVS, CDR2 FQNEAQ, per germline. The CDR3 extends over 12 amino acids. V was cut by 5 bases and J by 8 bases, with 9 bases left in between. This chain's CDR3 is CASSPHGGELFF. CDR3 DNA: TGTGCCAGCAGCCCCCATGGGGGGGAGCTGTTTTTT.

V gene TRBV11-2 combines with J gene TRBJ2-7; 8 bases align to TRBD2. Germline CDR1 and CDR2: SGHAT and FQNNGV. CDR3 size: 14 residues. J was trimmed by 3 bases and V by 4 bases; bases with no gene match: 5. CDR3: CASSSPGGSYEQYF. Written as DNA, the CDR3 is TGTGCCAGCAGCTCGCCGGGGGGGAGCTACGAGCAGTACTTC.

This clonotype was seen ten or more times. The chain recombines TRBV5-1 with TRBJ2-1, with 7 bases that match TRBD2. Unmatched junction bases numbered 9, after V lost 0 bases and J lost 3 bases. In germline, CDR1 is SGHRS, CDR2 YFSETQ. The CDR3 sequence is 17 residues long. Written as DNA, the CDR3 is TGCGCCAGCAGCTTGGATGAGCGGGATACTCACTACAATGAGCAGTTCTTC. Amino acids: CASSLDERDTHYNEQFF.

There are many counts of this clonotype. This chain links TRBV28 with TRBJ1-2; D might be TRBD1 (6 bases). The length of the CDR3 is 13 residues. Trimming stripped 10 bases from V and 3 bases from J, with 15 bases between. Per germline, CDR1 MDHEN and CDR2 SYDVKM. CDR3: CATQGRSHYGYTF. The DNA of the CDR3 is TGTGCCACCCAGGGGCGGTCGCACTATGGCTACACCTTC.